Presented here are 5 T cell receptor beta chains from one specimen sequenced in a study of brain metastases from non-small cell lung cancer. TCRdb's copy holds only in-frame clones and misses some; the assay was immunoSEQ multiplex PCR. Here the sample spans approximately 5,000 clones, over 75% being singletons. The sequenced material came from primary lung tumor tissue. These receptor sequences come from a donor aged 40 or older with non-small cell lung cancer.

The gene calls are TRBV5-1 and TRBJ1-4, with D possibly TRBD1 on 6 matching bases. V lost 4 bases to trimming and J lost 7 bases, with 26 bases between them. CDR3 length: 18 amino acids. Germline-derived CDR1 and CDR2 are SGHRS and YFSETQ. CDR3 protein: CASSPDPGTKNSGEKLFF. The CDR3, as DNA: TGCGCCAGCAGCCCTGACCCCGGGACAAAAAATAGCGGTGAAAAACTGTTTTTT.

In regard to this clone: One end of the junction is discordant with germline, which a read error may explain. The chain employs TRBV19 and TRBJ2-1; the D gene is possibly TRBD2 (5 bases). This CDR3 has 14 amino acids. From germline, CDR1 is LNHDA and CDR2 SQIVND (reference sequence). The CDR3 DNA reads TGTGCTAGTAGTATAGGAGGCTCCTACAATGAGCAGTTCTTC. Translated: CASSIGGSYNEQFF.

J is TRBJ2-3 and V is TRBV5-4, with D unclear. Trimming took off 0 bases at V and 2 bases at J, with 13 bases between the two ends. Germline V lookup: CDR1 SGHNT, CDR2 YYREEE (reference sequence). This CDR3 contains 16 residues. CDR3 sequence: CASSLDPKGYTDTQYF. Here the CDR3 DNA reads TGTGCCAGCAGCTTGGATCCGAAAGGATACACAGATACGCAGTATTTT. Filled out from reference TRBV5-4 and TRBJ2-3, the complete variable domain reads ETGVTQSPTHLIKTRGQQVTLRCSSQSGHNTVSWYQQALGQGPQFIFQYYREEENGRGNFPPRFSGLQFPNYSSELNVNALELDDSALYLCASSLDPKGYTDTQYFGPGTRLTVL.

The V call is TRBV2, the J call TRBJ2-1; 7 bases line up with TRBD2. The germline V gene has CDR1 SNHLY and CDR2 FYNNEI. J was trimmed by 0 bases and V by 5 bases; bases with no gene match: 10. This CDR3 is built from 17 residues. DNA for the CDR3: TGTGCCAGCAGTCCACAAAGCGGGGCTTCCTCCTACAATGAGCAGTTCTTC. It specifies CASSPQSGASSYNEQFF.

V is TRBV30 and J is TRBJ2-2; D possibly corresponds to TRBD2 (6 bases). The ends were cut back, 0 bases at V and 6 bases at J, with 17 bases in the middle. The germline V gene encodes CDR1 GTSNPN and CDR2 SVGIG (reference sequence). CDR3 size: 16 residues. The CDR3 region has the DNA TGTGCCTGGAGTGTACCCGGGAGAGGTTTGTCCGGGGAGCTGTTTTTT. It codes for CAWSVPGRGLSGELFF. Together with reference TRBV30 and TRBJ2-2, the CDR3 gives the full variable domain: SQTIHQWPATLVQPVGSPLSLECTVEGTSNPNLYWYRQAAGRGLQLLFYSVGIGQISSEVPQNLSASRPQDRQFILSSKKLLLSDSGFYLCAWSVPGRGLSGELFFGEGSRLTVL.